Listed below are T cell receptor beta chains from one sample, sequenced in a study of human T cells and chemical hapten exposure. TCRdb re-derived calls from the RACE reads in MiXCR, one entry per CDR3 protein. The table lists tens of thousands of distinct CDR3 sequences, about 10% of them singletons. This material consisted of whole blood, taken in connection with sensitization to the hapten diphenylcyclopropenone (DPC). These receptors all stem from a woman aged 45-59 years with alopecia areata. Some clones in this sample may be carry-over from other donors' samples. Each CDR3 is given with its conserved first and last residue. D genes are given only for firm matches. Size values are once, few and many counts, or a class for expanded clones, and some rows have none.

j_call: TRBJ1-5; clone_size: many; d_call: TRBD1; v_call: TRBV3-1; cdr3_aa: CASSQVGTAYSNQPQHF; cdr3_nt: TGTGCCAGCAGCCAAGTGGGGACAGCTTATAGCAATCAGCCCCAGCATTTT
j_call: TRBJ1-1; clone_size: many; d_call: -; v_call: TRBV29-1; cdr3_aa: CSASMNTEAFF; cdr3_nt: TGCAGCGCATCGATGAACACTGAAGCTTTCTTT
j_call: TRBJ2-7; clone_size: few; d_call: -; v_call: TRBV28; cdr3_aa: CASHRTAFPRYEQYF; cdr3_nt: TGTGCCAGCCACAGGACCGCATTCCCCCGGTACGAGCAGTACTTC
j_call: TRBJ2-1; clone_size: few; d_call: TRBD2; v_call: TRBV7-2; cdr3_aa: CASSQTHWTSGTYNEQFF; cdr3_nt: TGTGCCAGCAGCCAAACTCATTGGACTAGCGGGACCTACAATGAGCAGTTCTTC
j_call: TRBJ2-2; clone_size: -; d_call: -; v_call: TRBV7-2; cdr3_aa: CASSSLTVVGELFF; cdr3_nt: TGTGCCAGCAGCTCCCTCACGGTGGTCGGGGAGCTGTTTTTT
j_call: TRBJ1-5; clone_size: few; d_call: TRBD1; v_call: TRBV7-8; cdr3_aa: CASSLVRQGSNQPQHF; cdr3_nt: TGTGCCAGCAGCTTAGTTCGACAGGGCAGCAATCAGCCCCAGCATTTT
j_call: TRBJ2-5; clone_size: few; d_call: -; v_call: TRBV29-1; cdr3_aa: CSVETRLTETQYF; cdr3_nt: TGCAGCGTTGAGACCAGATTGACGGAGACCCAGTACTTC
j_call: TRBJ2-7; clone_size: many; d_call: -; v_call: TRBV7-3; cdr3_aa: CASSAGGSLSYEQYF; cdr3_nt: TGTGCCAGCAGCGCAGGGGGGAGCTTATCCTACGAGCAGTACTTC
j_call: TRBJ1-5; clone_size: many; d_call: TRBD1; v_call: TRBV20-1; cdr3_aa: CSARGHGQGGQPQHF; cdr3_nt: TGCAGTGCTAGAGGTCACGGACAGGGAGGTCAGCCCCAGCATTTT
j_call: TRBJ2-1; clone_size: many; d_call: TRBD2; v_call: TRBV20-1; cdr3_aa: CSARFTGGRAANEQFF; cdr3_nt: TGCAGTGCTAGATTCACGGGCGGGAGGGCCGCTAATGAGCAGTTCTTC
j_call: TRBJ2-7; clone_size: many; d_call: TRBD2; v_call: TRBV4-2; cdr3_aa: CASSRRAGGLEQYF; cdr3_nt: TGTGCCAGCAGCCGGCGGGCGGGAGGGCTCGAGCAGTACTTC
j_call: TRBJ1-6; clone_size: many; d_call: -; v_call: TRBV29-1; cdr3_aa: CSVGEWGSPLHF; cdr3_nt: TGCAGCGTTGGGGAATGGGGTTCACCCCTCCACTTT
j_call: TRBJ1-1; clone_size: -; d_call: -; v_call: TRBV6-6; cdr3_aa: CASSLSTGPPEAFF; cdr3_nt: TGTGCCAGCAGTCTTTCCACAGGGCCCCCTGAAGCTTTCTTT
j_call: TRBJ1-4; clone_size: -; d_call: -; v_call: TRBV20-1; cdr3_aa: CSARRGGNEKLFF; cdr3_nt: TGCAGTGCTAGAAGGGGGGGTAATGAAAAACTGTTTTTT
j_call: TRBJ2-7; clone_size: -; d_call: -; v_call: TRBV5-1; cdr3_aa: CASSFSSTSYEQYF; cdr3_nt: TGCGCCAGCAGCTTCAGCAGTACCAGCTACGAGCAGTACTTC
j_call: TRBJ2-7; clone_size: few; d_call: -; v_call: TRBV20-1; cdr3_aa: CSARDLQRLSYEQYF; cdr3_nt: TGCAGTGCTAGAGATCTACAGCGCCTCTCCTACGAGCAGTACTTC
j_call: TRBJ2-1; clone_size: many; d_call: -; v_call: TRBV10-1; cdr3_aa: CASSESVGTYNEQFF; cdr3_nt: TGCGCCAGCAGTGAGTCGGTCGGCACATACAATGAGCAGTTCTTC
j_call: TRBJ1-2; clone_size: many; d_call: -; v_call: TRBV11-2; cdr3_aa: CASSLVPGGGIGVGYTF; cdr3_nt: TGTGCCAGCAGCTTAGTTCCGGGAGGGGGGATTGGTGTTGGCTACACCTTC
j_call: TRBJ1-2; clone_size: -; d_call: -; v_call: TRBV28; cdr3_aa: CASSFSAGYTF; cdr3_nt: TGTGCCAGCAGTTTTTCGGCTGGCTACACCTTC
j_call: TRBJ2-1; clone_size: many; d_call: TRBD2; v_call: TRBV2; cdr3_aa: CASSRSGSSYNEQFF; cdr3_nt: TGTGCCAGCAGTCGGAGCGGGAGCTCCTACAATGAGCAGTTCTTC
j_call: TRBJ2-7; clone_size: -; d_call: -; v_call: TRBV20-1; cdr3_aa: CSASRDEGSLGLYF; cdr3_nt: TGCAGTGCTAGCAGGGATGAGGGGTCTTTAGGGCTGTACTTC
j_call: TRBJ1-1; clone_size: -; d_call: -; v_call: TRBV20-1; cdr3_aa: CSAKKIGGRTEAFF; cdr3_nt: TGCAGTGCTAAGAAAATCGGGGGGCGGACTGAAGCTTTCTTT
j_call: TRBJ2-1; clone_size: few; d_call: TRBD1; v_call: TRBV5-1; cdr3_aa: CASSLEGQGFGSGEFF; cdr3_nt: TGCGCCAGCAGCTTGGAGGGACAGGGTTTCGGGAGTGGGGAGTTCTTC
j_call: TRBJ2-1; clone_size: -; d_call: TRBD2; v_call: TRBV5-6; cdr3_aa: CASTLIGAGGFREQFF; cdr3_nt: TGTGCCAGCACCCTTATAGGTGCGGGGGGATTCAGGGAGCAGTTCTTC
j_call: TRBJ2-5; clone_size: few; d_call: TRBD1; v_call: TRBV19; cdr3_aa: CASSIDHAGGAVQETQYF; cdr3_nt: TGTGCCAGTAGTATAGATCACGCAGGGGGCGCTGTACAAGAGACCCAGTACTTC
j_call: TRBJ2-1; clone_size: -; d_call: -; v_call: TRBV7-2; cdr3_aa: CASSRALPNEQFF; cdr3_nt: TGTGCCAGCAGCCGGGCCCTGCCGAATGAGCAGTTCTTC
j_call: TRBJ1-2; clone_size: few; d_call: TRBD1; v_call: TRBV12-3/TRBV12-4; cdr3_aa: CASSSNSGTGLHGYTF; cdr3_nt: TGTGCCAGCAGTTCGAACTCCGGGACAGGGTTACATGGCTACACCTTC
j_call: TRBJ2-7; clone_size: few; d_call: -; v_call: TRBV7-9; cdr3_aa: CASRNPGRGTYEQYF; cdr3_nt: TGTGCCAGCAGAAACCCGGGACGGGGAACCTACGAGCAGTACTTC
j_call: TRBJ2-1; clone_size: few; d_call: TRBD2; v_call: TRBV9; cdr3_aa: CASSVELAGGPRSEQFF; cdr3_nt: TGTGCCAGCAGCGTAGAACTAGCGGGGGGGCCTCGGAGTGAGCAGTTCTTC
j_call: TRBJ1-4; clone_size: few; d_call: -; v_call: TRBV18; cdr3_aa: CASSPQKGGTNEKLFF; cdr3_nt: TGTGCCAGCTCACCACAGAAAGGAGGGACTAATGAAAAACTGTTTTTT
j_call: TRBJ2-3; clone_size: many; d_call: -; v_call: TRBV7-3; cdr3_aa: CASSLFSGATDTQYF; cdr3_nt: TGTGCCAGCAGCTTATTTTCCGGGGCCACAGATACGCAGTATTTT
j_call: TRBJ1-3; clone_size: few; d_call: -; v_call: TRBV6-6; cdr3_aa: CASSYPPGSGNTIYF; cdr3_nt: TGTGCCAGCAGTTACCCCCCGGGGTCTGGAAACACCATATATTTT
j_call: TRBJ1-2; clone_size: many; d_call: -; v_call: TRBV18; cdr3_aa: CASSPIQRNGYTF; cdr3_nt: TGTGCCAGCTCACCGATACAGAGAAATGGCTACACCTTC
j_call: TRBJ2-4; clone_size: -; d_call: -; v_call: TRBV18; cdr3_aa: CASSPLPGHPRGKNIQYF; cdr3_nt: TGTGCCAGCTCACCACTCCCGGGCCACCCACGAGGCAAAAACATTCAGTACTTC
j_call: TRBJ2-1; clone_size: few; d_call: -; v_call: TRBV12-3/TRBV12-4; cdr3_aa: CASRETESSYNEQFF; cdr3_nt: TGTGCCAGCAGGGAGACAGAATCCTCCTACAATGAGCAGTTCTTC